Following are 30 T cell receptor beta chains from one sample sequenced in a study of cytomegalovirus exposure and HLA in healthy donors. The PCR used 60 Vbeta and 13 Jbeta primers. Produced via immunoSEQ multiplex PCR; TCRdb's table is partial and in-frame only. Of approximately 100,000 clones listed, about 70% are singletons. The sample comprised PBMCs. The receptors stem from a human donor in good health.

The V and J genes are TRBV9 and TRBJ1-4; D remains unclear. Trimming took 4 bases from V and 5 from J, leaving 21 bases between them. CDR1 is SGDLS and CDR2 is YYNGEE in the germline V gene. CDR3 length: 17 residues. CDR3 DNA: TGTGCCAGCAGCCCACGGAGGGATAACCCCGAAAATGAAAAACTGTTTTTT. It is translated as CASSPRRDNPENEKLFF.

CDR3 sequence: CASSETGRTGELFF. CDR3 DNA sequence: TGCGCCAGCAGTGAGACAGGGAGAACCGGGGAGCTGTTTTTT. The chain couples TRBV10-1 to TRBJ2-2; D may be TRBD1 (6 bases). The CDR3 is 14 residues long. The V and J ends lost 2 bases and 5 bases respectively, with 9 bases between them. Germline CDR1 is WNHNN and CDR2 is SYGVQD (reference sequence).

The rearrangement links TRBV5-4 to TRBJ2-3; 10 nucleotides agree with TRBD2. V lost 3 bases, J lost 2 bases, and 6 bases stayed unmatched. In germline, CDR1 is SGHNT, CDR2 YYREEE (reference sequence). This CDR3 spans 16 amino acids. The CDR3 spells CASSSQRGGITDTQYF. The CDR3 DNA reads TGTGCCAGCAGCTCCCAGCGGGGGGGAATCACAGATACGCAGTATTTT.

This sequence joins TRBV28 and TRBJ2-7, with 8 bases fitting TRBD1. Germline-derived CDR1 and CDR2 are MDHEN and SYDVKM. J lost 6 bases, V lost 2 bases, and 6 bases had no gene match. The CDR3 is made up of 14 amino acids. The CDR3 nucleotides read TGTGCCAGCAGTTTACAGGGACAGGTAGCCGAGCAGTACTTC. Its translation is CASSLQGQVAEQYF.

The chain uses TRBV6-6 and TRBJ2-7; 10 bases fit TRBD1. The CDR3 runs 12 residues. Germline CDR1 reads MNHNY; CDR2 reads SVGAGI (reference sequence). Losses at the gene ends were 8 bases for V and 4 bases for J; bases not matched to a gene: 2. For the CDR3, the DNA is TGTGCCAGCCAGGACAGGGGGTACGAGCAGTACTTC. Its protein product is CASQDRGYEQYF.

This clone was seen a handful of times. J is TRBJ1-1 and V is TRBV28; no definite D call. V was trimmed by 3 bases and J by 4 bases, leaving 12 bases between them. Germline V gene sequence: CDR1 MDHEN, CDR2 SYDVKM. There are 14 residues in the CDR3. The CDR3 DNA reads as TGTGCCAGCAGTTTGTCGCCGGGATCCACTGAAGCTTTCTTT. Translation gives CASSLSPGSTEAFF.

The chain links TRBV19 to TRBJ1-1; D remains unclear. Trimming pared 7 bases from V and 5 bases from J, leaving 20 bases between. The CDR3 runs to 15 residues. Germline lookup yields CDR1 LNHDA and CDR2 SQIVND (reference sequence). As DNA, the CDR3 is TGTGCCAGTACCGCTCTTACCCTAAGAGGAACTGAAGCTTTCTTT. Amino acid sequence: CASTALTLRGTEAFF.

This rearrangement joins TRBV5-6 to TRBJ2-1; 14 bases fit TRBD2. Germline CDR1 is SGHDT and CDR2 is YYEEEE. V shed 1 base and J 7 bases; nucleotides not matched to a gene: 10. The CDR3 extends over 18 amino acids. In nucleotides, the CDR3 is TGTGCCAGCAGCTTGCTCCCCGGGACTAGCGGGAGCAGAAATGAGCAGTTCTTC. Translated: CASSLLPGTSGSRNEQFF. Full variable domain (remainder filled in from reference TRBV5-6 and TRBJ2-1): DAGVTQSPTHLIKTRGQQVTLRCSPKSGHDTVSWYQQALGQGPQFIFQYYEEEERQRGNFPDRFSGHQFPNYSSELNVNALLLGDSALYLCASSLLPGTSGSRNEQFFGPGTRLTVL.

This chain joins TRBV6-5 and TRBJ1-1; a weak D match, TRBD1 (6 bases). V was shortened by 6 bases and J by 0 bases, with 14 bases between the two germline ends. CDR1 is MNHEY, CDR2 SVGAGI, per germline. CDR3 length: 15 amino acids. The CDR3 DNA is TGTGCCAGCAGCCCTGGGACATCCTTGAACACTGAAGCTTTCTTT. It yields the protein CASSPGTSLNTEAFF.

The chain recombines TRBV6-1 with TRBJ1-5, with 9 nucleotides matching TRBD1. This CDR3 has 14 residues. The V gene end was trimmed by 6 bases and the J gene end by 6 bases; junction bases not matched to a gene: 6. CDR1 and CDR2 from the germline V gene are MNHNS and SASEGT. The CDR3 DNA is TGTGCCAGCAGCAACAGGGGGCTGGCTCAGCCCCAGCATTTT. Residues: CASSNRGLAQPQHF.

This chain connects TRBV4-2 to TRBJ1-6; TRBD1 matches at 7 bases. After removal of 0 bases from V and 13 bases from J, the junction contained 9 bases not matched to a gene. The germline V gene encodes CDR1 LGHNA and CDR2 YNFKEQ. This CDR3 contains 15 residues. The CDR3 bases are TGTGCCAGCAGCCAAGACAGGGGGAGACAAGGGCCCCTCCACTTT. Translating it yields CASSQDRGRQGPLHF.

This clone was seen once. The V call is TRBV6-5, the J call TRBJ2-7; TRBD1 might be the D (6 bases). V was cut by 5 bases and J by 2 bases, with 13 bases left in between. CDR1 is MNHEY and CDR2 is SVGAGI in the germline V gene. CDR3 length: 14 amino acids. The CDR3 sequence is CASSIDRRPYEQYF. Written as DNA, the CDR3 is TGTGCCAGCAGTATCGACAGGCGACCCTACGAGCAGTACTTC.

In this sample, this clone turned up once. This sequence joins TRBV6-5 and TRBJ1-3, with D unclear. The CDR3 loop spans 16 amino acids. Germline V gene sequence: CDR1 MNHEY, CDR2 SVGAGI. Trimming took off 0 bases at V and 2 bases at J, with 11 bases between the two ends. CDR3 amino acids: CASSYSRQVAGNTIYF. DNA of the CDR3: TGTGCCAGCAGTTACTCGAGACAAGTAGCTGGAAACACCATATATTTT.

This clone turned up a few times. This chain joins TRBV5-1 and TRBJ2-6; TRBD1 aligns across 9 bases. Germline V gene data show CDR1 as SGHRS and CDR2 as YFSETQ. The CDR3 runs 17 residues. Losses at the gene ends were 4 bases for V and 0 bases for J; bases not matched to a gene: 5. The CDR3: CASSATGGPSGANVLTF. The CDR3 nucleotides read TGCGCCAGCAGCGCGACAGGGGGGCCCTCTGGGGCCAACGTCCTGACTTTC.

This clone showed up just a few times. The rearrangement links TRBV21-1 to TRBJ2-7; the table's D call TRBD1 went unverified against the DNA. TRBV21-1 corresponds to a pseudogene. The CDR3 covers 17 residues. This CDR3 reads CASSQRGTPRRSYEQYF. The CDR3 DNA follows: TGTGCCAGCAGCCAGAGGGGGACACCAAGAAGGTCCTACGAGCAGTACTTC.

This rearrangement joins TRBV18 to TRBJ2-3; 7 nucleotides align to TRBD2. With V trimmed by 6 bases and J by 2 bases, 11 bases remained unmatched. Germline-derived CDR1 and CDR2 are KGHSH and LQKENI. The CDR3 loop spans 16 amino acids. The CDR3 is CASSPTGLDHTDTQYF. CDR3 bases: TGTGCCAGCTCCCCTACCGGACTAGACCACACAGATACGCAGTATTTT. Drawing the rest from reference TRBV18 and TRBJ2-3, the complete variable domain is NAGVMQNPRHLVRRRGQEARLRCSPMKGHSHVYWYRQLPEEGLKFMVYLQKENIIDESGMPKERFSAEFPKEGPSILRIQQVVRGDSAAYFCASSPTGLDHTDTQYFGPGTRLTVL.

This clone was observed a handful of times. This chain links TRBV12-2 with TRBJ2-2; TRBD2, the table's D call, was not compared with the DNA. TRBV12-2 constitutes a pseudogene. There are 19 residues in the CDR3. The CDR3 DNA follows: TGTGCAAGTCGCTTACCTACCGGGACTAGCGGAATTAACACCGGGGAGCTGTTTTTT. Protein sequence: CASRLPTGTSGINTGELFF.

The genes are TRBV10-2 and TRBJ2-7; D perhaps matches TRBD2 (6 bases). Trimming stripped 6 bases from V and 5 bases from J, with 11 bases between. CDR3 length: 12 amino acids. Looked up from germline, CDR1 is WSHSY and CDR2 is SAAADI. The CDR3 spells CASSPGLNEQYF. Written as DNA, the CDR3 is TGCGCCAGCAGCCCGGGACTCAACGAGCAGTACTTC.

This chain uses TRBV7-9 with TRBJ1-3, with D tentatively TRBD1 (6 bases). Trimming took 6 bases from V and 0 from J, leaving 9 bases between them. The germline CDR1 and CDR2 sequences are SEHNR and FQNEAQ (reference sequence). This CDR3 comprises 14 residues. CDR3 sequence (DNA): TGTGCCAGCAGTGGGGACATCTCTGGAAACACCATATATTTT. Amino acid sequence: CASSGDISGNTIYF.

V is TRBV28 and J is TRBJ2-7; 12 nucleotides match TRBD2. The junction had 12 bases not matched to a gene; V was cut back by 5 bases and J by 7 bases. This CDR3 is built from 16 residues. From germline, CDR1 is MDHEN and CDR2 SYDVKM. CDR3 DNA sequence: TGTGCCAGCAGTCCTACTACTAGCGGGAGGAGAGGGGAGCAGTACTTC. The encoded protein is CASSPTTSGRRGEQYF. The entire variable domain, with the rest obtained from reference TRBV28 and TRBJ2-7, is as follows: DVKVTQSSRYLVKRTGEKVFLECVQDMDHENMFWYRQDPGLGLRLIYFSYDVKMKEKGDIPEGYSVSREKKERFSLILESASTNQTSMYLCASSPTTSGRRGEQYFGPGTRLTVT.

This clone was observed a single time. The rearrangement joins TRBV7-6 to TRBJ1-1; 7 nucleotides line up with TRBD1. V shed 5 bases, J shed 4 bases, and the junction held 4 bases outside the gene matches. This CDR3 region has 13 residues. The germline gives CDR1 SGHVS, CDR2 FNYEAQ. CDR3 DNA sequence: TGTGCCAGCAGCCACCCAGGGGGCACTGAAGCTTTCTTT. Residues: CASSHPGGTEAFF.

The rearrangement joins TRBV27 to TRBJ1-4, with 9 bases matching TRBD1. The CDR3 has 13 amino acids. Trimming cost V 10 bases and J 5 bases; bases outside gene matches: 5. Germline assignment: CDR1 MNHEY and CDR2 SMNVEV (reference sequence). The CDR3 reads CATRTGENEKLFF. CDR3 DNA: TGTGCCACCCGGACAGGGGAGAATGAAAAACTGTTTTTT.

The rearrangement joins TRBV30 to TRBJ2-7; D is ambiguous. Trimming shortened V by 0 bases and J by 5 bases, and 5 bases separated the two germline ends. CDR1 is GTSNPN, CDR2 SVGIG, per germline (reference sequence). The CDR3 is 11 amino acids. In DNA form, the CDR3 reads TGTGCCTGGAGTGTCGGTCACGAGCAGTACTTC. Protein: CAWSVGHEQYF. The whole variable domain, remainder taken from reference TRBV30 and TRBJ2-7, is SQTIHQWPATLVQPVGSPLSLECTVEGTSNPNLYWYRQAAGRGLQLLFYSVGIGQISSEVPQNLSASRPQDRQFILSSKKLLLSDSGFYLCAWSVGHEQYFGPGTRLTVT.

The table lists this clone with a few counts. The chain has TRBV15 and TRBJ1-3; possible D gene TRBD1, 5 bases. Germline CDR1 is LNHNV and CDR2 is YYDKDF (reference sequence). Trimming removed 5 bases from V and 3 bases from J, with 17 bases in between. The CDR3 is made up of 16 amino acids. CDR3 protein: CATSALGGGSGNTIYF. For the CDR3, the DNA is TGTGCCACCAGCGCCCTCGGGGGAGGTAGTGGAAACACCATATATTTT. The complete variable domain, with remaining parts taken from reference TRBV15 and TRBJ1-3, reads DAMVIQNPRYQVTQFGKPVTLSCSQTLNHNVMYWYQQKSSQAPKLLFHYYDKDFNNEADTPDNFQSRRPNTSFCFLDIRSPGLGDTAMYLCATSALGGGSGNTIYFGEGSWLTVV.

For the CDR3, the DNA is TGTGCCTGGAACCCTAGCAGCACAGATACGCAGTATTTT. Encoded protein: CAWNPSSTDTQYF. The gene calls are TRBV30 and TRBJ2-3; D is perhaps TRBD2 (5 bases). From germline, CDR1 is GTSNPN and CDR2 SVGIG (reference sequence). Trimming pared 4 bases from V and 0 bases from J, leaving 8 bases between. The CDR3 is 13 residues long.

This clone was counted a few times. This CDR3 is CASSLKQNTEAFF. The DNA for the CDR3 is TGTGCCAGCAGCTTAAAACAGAACACTGAAGCTTTCTTT. The chain combines TRBV7-2 with TRBJ1-1; unclear D gene. The CDR3 is 13 residues long. Deletions cut 2 bases from V and 1 base from J, with 5 bases between. Germline V CDR1 and CDR2: SGHTA, FQGNSA.

This clone has only a few counts. The rearrangement links TRBV9 to TRBJ1-3; 7 nucleotides line up with TRBD1. Germline V lookup: CDR1 SGDLS, CDR2 YYNGEE. V was clipped by 0 bases and J by 3 bases; unmatched bases: 3. The CDR3 loop spans 15 amino acids. CDR3 protein: CASSVGAGGGNTIYF. CDR3 bases: TGTGCCAGCAGCGTAGGGGCAGGGGGTGGAAACACCATATATTTT.

The chain has TRBV6-5 and TRBJ1-1; 9 nucleotides align to TRBD1. The CDR3 is made up of 15 amino acids. Germline V gene sequence: CDR1 MNHEY, CDR2 SVGAGI. The V segment lost 6 bases and the J segment 3 bases; nucleotides outside the gene matches: 8. CDR3 nucleotides: TGTGCCAGCAGCATACAGGGGGCGGGATACACTGAAGCTTTCTTT. Protein product: CASSIQGAGYTEAFF.

The V gene is TRBV10-3, the J gene TRBJ2-3; 10 bases are shared with TRBD2. The CDR3 length is 16 residues. J gave up 2 bases and V 10 bases, and 12 bases lay outside the gene matches. The germline gives CDR1 ENHRY, CDR2 SYGVKD. CDR3 in amino acids: CATSGSGEKFTDTQYF. The DNA of the CDR3 is TGTGCCACTAGCGGGAGTGGGGAGAAATTCACAGATACGCAGTATTTT.

The chain carries TRBV27 and TRBJ2-3, with TRBD2 matching 10 bases. Trimming cost V 3 bases and J 5 bases; bases outside gene matches: 5. The CDR3 totals 15 residues. Germline CDR1 reads MNHEY; CDR2 reads SMNVEV (reference sequence). Here the CDR3 reads CASSLQRGGKDTQYF. CDR3 nucleotides: TGTGCCAGCAGTTTGCAGCGGGGGGGCAAAGATACGCAGTATTTT.